This TCR beta chain is from a study of T cell repertoires in cytomegalovirus infection. Study at large: CMV infection plus the matching HLA type was flagged by public TCR beta signatures.

This clonotype occurred a few times. The antigen remains undetermined. CDR3 length: 16 amino acids. Trimming pared 6 bases from V and 5 bases from J, leaving 20 bases between. Study-level points and caveats: Cumulated frequencies of public TCR beta families served to identify carriers of CMV plus the relevant HLA. Dominant in the ex vivo response were TCR beta clonotypes restricted by HLA-C and specific for CMV.

TCRdb redid the calling of the reads with MiXCR, one entry per CDR3 protein. The repertoire includes about 110,000 distinct CDR3 sequences, over 9.5% of them detected once, and approximately 33% sits in the top ten. The receptor comes from a human donor in good health (CMV status not recorded). Some clones in this sample may be carry-over from other donors' samples. Sequencing was done on a sample of PBMCs, sequenced either directly or after in vitro stimulation (not recorded which). V gene TRBV12-3 or TRBV12-4 combines with J gene TRBJ2-1, with TRBD2 as a possible D gene (6 bases). CDR3 loop: CASSPSTALADNEQFF. In nucleotides, the CDR3 is TGTGCCAGCAGCCCGTCGACCGCACTAGCTGACAATGAGCAGTTCTTC.